In this sample, the clone carrying this T cell receptor beta chain turned up once. The antigen remains undetermined. These data originate in a study of graft-versus-host responses after intestinal transplantation. Points from the study as a whole: GvH clonotypes were identified within recipient marrow, with a subset emerging first in ileum or blood.

Some clones are missing from TCRdb's copy, which holds only in-frame ones; the method was immunoSEQ multiplex PCR. Here the sample spans tens of thousands of clones, approximately 90% being singletons. The sequencing used unstimulated CD8+ T cells sorted from spleen or lymph node cells, collected before transplant. The TCR sequence derives from a human donor who was the organ donor for an intestinal transplant.

CDR3 in amino acids: CASSLKNTGELFF. In nucleotides, the CDR3 is TGTGCCAGCAGCCTGAAAAACACCGGGGAGCTGTTTTTT. The chain recombines TRBV7-3 with TRBJ2-2; no definite D call. Trimming took off 5 bases at V and 2 bases at J, with 6 bases between the two ends. The CDR3 totals 13 residues. Germline V lookup: CDR1 SGHTA, CDR2 FQGTGA.